This entry describes one TCR beta chain. This clone's antigen is unknown. No base quality values were provided; no much bigger clone lies one nucleotide off. TCR CDR3 regions were amplified from genomic DNA by multiplex PCR using the deep immunoSEQ assay. Extracted genomic DNA from each cell subset was spread evenly across all wells of several immunoSEQ 96-well plates, with each plate serving as a replicate. Each replicate PCR for unsorted PBMC received 300 to 350 ng genomic DNA, equal to approximately 30,000 T cell genomes. Ten immunoSEQ deep assay plates were used to sequence unsorted PBMC genomic DNA. Purified libraries were measured with a Qubit 3.0 fluorometer, size-checked on a Bioanalyzer 2100, and measured again with the KAPA Library Quantification kit. Every immunoSEQ 96-well plate was sequenced on a dedicated single-read 150-cycle Illumina NextSeq 550 flow cell. The authors processed their data as follows. Because the immunoSEQ output included only junctional sequences and no quality scores, the filtering could not be the same as the filtering used for full-length reads. Sequences were annotated with PyIR, a Python wrapper for IgBLAST v1.9, and V/J genes and CDR3 were assigned using IMGT germline references. Any read was removed if the V/J assignment was weak (E-value above 1e-6), the CDR3 was missing, or the read contained stop codons, out-of-frame junctions, or ambiguous translated residues. V3J clonotypes were defined as sequences sharing an identical inferred V gene, J gene, and CDR3 amino acid sequence. The percentage overlap between two repertoires was calculated by dividing the number of shared unique clonotypes by the size of the smaller repertoire. Richness of each repertoire was evaluated using RTK rarefaction, the Chao1 estimator, and Recon v2.1 estimates of unobserved clonotypes. The immuneACCESS repertoire file appears here via TCRdb, limited to in-frame rearrangements. These files lack a portion of the clones; in checked studies, under half of the deficit traces to unresolved V genes, and the cause of the others is not known. V and J calls and clone size come straight from that table; D and trimming were deduced from the DNA. The table for this sample lists 450,000 to 600,000 clones; around three quarters of them were counted only once. The ten largest clonotypes hold about an eighth of the sample.

For CDR1 and CDR2, the germline V gene lists MNHNS and SASEGT. V loses 7 bases of germline sequence and J loses 7 bases, and the interval between the two ends is 11 bases. Its CDR3 holds 12 amino acids, cysteine through phenylalanine. The DNA shown is the 36-base CDR3, in frame from base 1. This sample was included in a study of shared clonotypes between healthy human individuals (dated by TCRdb to about 2020). Regarding the study in general: The cohort comprised a couple of women and three men aged 18 to 49 years. Leukapheresis yielded between about 0.85 and 10 billion PBMCs per donor. To increase sequencing depth and limit assay-specific biases, different laboratories used diverse techniques to prepare libraries and sequence TCR repertoires. To estimate repertoire size and how much clonotype sharing occurs between individuals, the study deeply sequenced the blood TCR repertoires of a handful of healthy adults.

The paper's findings and limits, for the study overall: Because the study included a small number of donors, the genetic and exposure-history diversity represented was limited. Pairwise subsampling indicated that sequencing depth was expected to affect the degree of clonotype sharing among donors. Sampling was limited to blood, and TCR repertoires in tissue likely differ from TCR repertoires in blood.

The donors were healthy, HIV-negative adults with no recently reported acute infections or vaccinations. All donors were Caucasian adults living in Nashville, Tennessee, USA. For unsorted samples, some 90 million PBMCs were counted, and genomic DNA was extracted using the QIAamp DNA Blood Mini kit. Blood was obtained by leukapheresis, after which PBMCs were separated by Ficoll-Histopaque density gradient centrifugation and cryopreserved in liquid nitrogen vapor phase. Recombination linked TRBV6-1 to TRBJ1-5; the D segment could be TRBD1, given 6 matching bases. The sequence came from a woman between 35 and 50 years old in good health. Some clones in this sample may be carry-over from other donors' samples. Sequenced sample: PBMCs. The sequenced DNA is TGTGCCAGCAAGGGCAGGGGACAGCCCCAGCATTTT. It encodes CASKGRGQPQHF.